What follows is one TCR beta chain and its context. The data were taken from a study of immune cell composition in non-small cell lung cancer. Libraries were prepared by immunoSEQ multiplex PCR; TCRdb keeps only in-frame clonotypes and omits some of them. The sample contains 1,500 to 2,000 clones, under 75% of which appear only once. The normal lung sample lay at least 3 cm, and maximally far, from the tumour. The sequenced sample was non-adjacent lung tissue. The TCR comes from a human donor with non-small cell lung cancer.

The CDR3 region has the DNA TGTGCCAGCAGCTCCATTGCCGGGACAGGACGCAATCAGCCCCAGCATTTT. Residues: CASSSIAGTGRNQPQHF. The rearrangement joins TRBV5-6 to TRBJ1-5; TRBD1 matches 8 bases. The CDR3 totals 17 residues. J gave up 2 bases and V 3 bases, and 10 bases lay outside the gene matches. CDR1 SGHDT and CDR2 YYEEEE come from the germline V gene.